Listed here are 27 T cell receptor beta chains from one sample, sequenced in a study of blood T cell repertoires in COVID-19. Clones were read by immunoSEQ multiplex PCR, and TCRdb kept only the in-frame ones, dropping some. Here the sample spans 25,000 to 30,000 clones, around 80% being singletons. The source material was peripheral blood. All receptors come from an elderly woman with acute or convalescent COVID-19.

The CDR3 sequence is CASSASTSLSTQYF. The CDR3 coding sequence is TGTGCCAGCAGTGCCTCCACTAGCCTAAGCACCCAGTACTTC. This chain joins TRBV28 and TRBJ2-5; possible D gene TRBD2, 6 bases. The CDR3 runs 14 residues. Trimming pared 5 bases from V and 8 bases from J, leaving 18 bases between. The germline gives CDR1 MDHEN, CDR2 SYDVKM.

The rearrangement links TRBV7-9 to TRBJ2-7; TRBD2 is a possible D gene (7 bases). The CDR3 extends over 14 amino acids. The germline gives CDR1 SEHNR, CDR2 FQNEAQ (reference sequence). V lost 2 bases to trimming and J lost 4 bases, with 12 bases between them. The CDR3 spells CASSLRGRAYEQYF. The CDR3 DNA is TGTGCCAGCAGCTTAAGGGGGAGGGCGTACGAGCAGTACTTC.

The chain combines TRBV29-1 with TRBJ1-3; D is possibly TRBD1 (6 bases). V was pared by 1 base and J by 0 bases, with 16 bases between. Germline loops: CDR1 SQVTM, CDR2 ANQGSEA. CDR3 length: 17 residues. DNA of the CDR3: TGCAGCGTTGAAGGAGTCTCGGGGGGCAGCTCTGGAAACACCATATATTTT. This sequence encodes CSVEGVSGGSSGNTIYF.

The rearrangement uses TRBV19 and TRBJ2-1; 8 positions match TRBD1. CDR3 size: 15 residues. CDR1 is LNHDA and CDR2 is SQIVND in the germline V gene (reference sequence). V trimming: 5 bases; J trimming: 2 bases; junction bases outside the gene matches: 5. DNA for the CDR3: TGTGCCAGTAGTGGGCAGGGGGCTGCCTACAATGAGCAGTTCTTC. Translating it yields CASSGQGAAYNEQFF.

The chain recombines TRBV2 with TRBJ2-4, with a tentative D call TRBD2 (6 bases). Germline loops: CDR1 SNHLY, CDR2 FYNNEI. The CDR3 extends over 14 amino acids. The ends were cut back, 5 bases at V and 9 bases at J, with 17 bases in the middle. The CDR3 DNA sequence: TGTGCCAGCAGTACCGGGACCCCGGAGGGCATTCAGTACTTC. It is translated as CASSTGTPEGIQYF.

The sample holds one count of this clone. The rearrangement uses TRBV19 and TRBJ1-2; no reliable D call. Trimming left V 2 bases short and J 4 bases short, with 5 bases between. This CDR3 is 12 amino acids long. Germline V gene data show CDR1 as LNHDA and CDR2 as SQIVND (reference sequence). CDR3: CASSISVYGYTF. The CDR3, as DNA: TGTGCCAGTAGTATATCAGTCTATGGCTACACCTTC.

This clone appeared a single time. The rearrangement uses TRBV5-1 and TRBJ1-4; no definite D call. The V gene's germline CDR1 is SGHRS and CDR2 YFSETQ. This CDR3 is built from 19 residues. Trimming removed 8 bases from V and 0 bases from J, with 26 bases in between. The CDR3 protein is CARPFRVTPMITTNEKLFF. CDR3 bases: TGCGCCAGGCCTTTTCGGGTTACACCTATGATCACAACTAATGAAAAACTGTTTTTT. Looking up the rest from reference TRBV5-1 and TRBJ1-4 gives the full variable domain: KAGVTQTPRYLIKTRGQQVTLSCSPISGHRSVSWYQQTPGQGLQFLFEYFSETQRNKGNFPGRFSGRQFSNSRSEMNVSTLELGDSALYLCARPFRVTPMITTNEKLFFGSGTQLSVL.

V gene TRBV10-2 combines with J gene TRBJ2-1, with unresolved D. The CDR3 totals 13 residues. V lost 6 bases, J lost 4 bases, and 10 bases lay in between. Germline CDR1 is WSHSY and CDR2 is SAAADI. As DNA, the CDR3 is TGCGCCAGCAGAGACACTCGTTACAATGAGCAGTTCTTC. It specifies CASRDTRYNEQFF.

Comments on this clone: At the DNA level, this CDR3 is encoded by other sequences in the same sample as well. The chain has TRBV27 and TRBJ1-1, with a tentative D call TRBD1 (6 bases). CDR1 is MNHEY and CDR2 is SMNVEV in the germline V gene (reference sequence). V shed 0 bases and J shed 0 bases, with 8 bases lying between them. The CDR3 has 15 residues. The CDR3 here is CASSLSKGVNTEAFF. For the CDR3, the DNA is TGTGCCAGCAGTTTATCGAAGGGGGTGAACACTGAAGCTTTCTTT.

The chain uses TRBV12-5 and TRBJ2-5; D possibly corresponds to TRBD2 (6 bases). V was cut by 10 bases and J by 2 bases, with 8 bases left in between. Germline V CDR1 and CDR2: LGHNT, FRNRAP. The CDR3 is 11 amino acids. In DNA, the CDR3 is TGTGCTACCGGGGGTCAAGAGACCCAGTACTTC. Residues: CATGGQETQYF.

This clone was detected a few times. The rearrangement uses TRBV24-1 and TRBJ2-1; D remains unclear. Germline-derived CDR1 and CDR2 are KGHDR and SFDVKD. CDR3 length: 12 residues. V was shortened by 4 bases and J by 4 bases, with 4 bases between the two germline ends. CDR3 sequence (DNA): TGTGCCACCAGTGACAGATACAATGAGCAGTTCTTC. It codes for CATSDRYNEQFF.

CDR3 protein: CASSQHTEAGGETQYF. CDR3 nucleotide sequence: TGTGCCAGCAGCCAGCACACTGAAGCGGGCGGGGAGACCCAGTACTTC. V gene TRBV21-1 combines with J gene TRBJ2-5; the table calls TRBD2, which could not be checked here. TRBV21-1 is an annotated pseudogene. The CDR3 sequence is 16 residues long.

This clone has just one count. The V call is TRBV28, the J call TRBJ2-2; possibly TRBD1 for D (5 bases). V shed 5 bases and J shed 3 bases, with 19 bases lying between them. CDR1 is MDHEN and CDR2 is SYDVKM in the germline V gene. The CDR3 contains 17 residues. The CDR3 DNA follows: TGTGCCAGCAGTCACCCCTCAGGCCCCAGGGACACCGGGGAGCTGTTTTTT. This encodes CASSHPSGPRDTGELFF.

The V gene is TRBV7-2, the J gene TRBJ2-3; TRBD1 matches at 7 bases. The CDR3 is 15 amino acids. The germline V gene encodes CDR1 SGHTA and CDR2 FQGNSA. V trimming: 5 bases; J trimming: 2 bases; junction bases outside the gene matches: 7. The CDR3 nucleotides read TGTGCCAGCAGCCCCCGACAGGGTCCCACAGATACGCAGTATTTT. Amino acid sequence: CASSPRQGPTDTQYF.

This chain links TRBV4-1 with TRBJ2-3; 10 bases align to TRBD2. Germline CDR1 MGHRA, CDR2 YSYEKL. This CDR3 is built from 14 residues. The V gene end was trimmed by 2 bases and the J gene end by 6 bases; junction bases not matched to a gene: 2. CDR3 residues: CASSQLAGDDTQYF. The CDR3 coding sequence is TGCGCCAGCAGCCAACTAGCGGGAGACGATACGCAGTATTTT.

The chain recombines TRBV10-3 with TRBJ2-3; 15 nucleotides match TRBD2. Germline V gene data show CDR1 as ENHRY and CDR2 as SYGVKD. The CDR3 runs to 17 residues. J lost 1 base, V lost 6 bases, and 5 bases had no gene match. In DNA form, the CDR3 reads TGTGCCATCAGCCCAGGACTAGCGGGGGGGGGCACAGATACGCAGTATTTT. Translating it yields CAISPGLAGGGTDTQYF.

DNA of the CDR3: TGTGCCAGCAGCGTAGGTGGACAGGGAATCCACGAGCAGTACTTC. Residues: CASSVGGQGIHEQYF. The gene calls are TRBV9 and TRBJ2-7, with 8 positions matching TRBD1. The CDR3 totals 15 residues. The V and J ends lost 0 bases and 5 bases, in that order; junction bases with no gene match: 7. Germline lookup yields CDR1 SGDLS and CDR2 YYNGEE.

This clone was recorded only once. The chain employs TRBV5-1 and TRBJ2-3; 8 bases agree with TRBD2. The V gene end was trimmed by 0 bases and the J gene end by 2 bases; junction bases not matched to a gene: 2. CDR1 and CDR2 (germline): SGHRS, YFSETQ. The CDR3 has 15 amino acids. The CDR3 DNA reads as TGCGCCAGCAGCTTGGTTAGCGGGAACACAGATACGCAGTATTTT. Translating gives CASSLVSGNTDTQYF.

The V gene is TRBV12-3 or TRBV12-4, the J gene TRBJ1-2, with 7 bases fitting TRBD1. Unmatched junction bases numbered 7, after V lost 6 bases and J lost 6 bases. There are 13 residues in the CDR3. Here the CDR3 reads CASSNRGIDGYTF. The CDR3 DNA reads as TGTGCCAGCAGCAACAGGGGAATCGATGGCTACACCTTC.

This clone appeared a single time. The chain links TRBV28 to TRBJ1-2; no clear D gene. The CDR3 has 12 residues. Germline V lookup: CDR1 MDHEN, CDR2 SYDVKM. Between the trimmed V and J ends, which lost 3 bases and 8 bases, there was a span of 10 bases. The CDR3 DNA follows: TGTGCCAGCAGTTTGTCGGTATCGGGCTACACCTTC. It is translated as CASSLSVSGYTF.

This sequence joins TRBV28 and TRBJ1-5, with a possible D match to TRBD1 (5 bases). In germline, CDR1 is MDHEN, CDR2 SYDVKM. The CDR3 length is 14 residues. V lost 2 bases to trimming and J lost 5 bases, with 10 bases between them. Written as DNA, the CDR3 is TGTGCCAGCAGTTTAGGGGGGAAGGATCAGCCCCAGCATTTT. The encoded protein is CASSLGGKDQPQHF. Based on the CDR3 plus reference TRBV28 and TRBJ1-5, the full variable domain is DVKVTQSSRYLVKRTGEKVFLECVQDMDHENMFWYRQDPGLGLRLIYFSYDVKMKEKGDIPEGYSVSREKKERFSLILESASTNQTSMYLCASSLGGKDQPQHFGDGTRLSIL.

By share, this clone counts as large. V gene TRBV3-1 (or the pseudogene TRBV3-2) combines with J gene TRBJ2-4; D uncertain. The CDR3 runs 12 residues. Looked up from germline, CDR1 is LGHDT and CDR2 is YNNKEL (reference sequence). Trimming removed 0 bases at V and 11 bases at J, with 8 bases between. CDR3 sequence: CASSQDEAFQYF. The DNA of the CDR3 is TGTGCCAGCAGCCAAGATGAGGCTTTTCAGTACTTC.

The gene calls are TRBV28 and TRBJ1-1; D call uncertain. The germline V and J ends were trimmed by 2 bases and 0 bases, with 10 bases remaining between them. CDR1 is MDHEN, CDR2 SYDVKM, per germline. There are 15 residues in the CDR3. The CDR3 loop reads CASSLSLGLNTEAFF. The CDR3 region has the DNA TGTGCCAGCAGTTTAAGTTTGGGCCTGAACACTGAAGCTTTCTTT. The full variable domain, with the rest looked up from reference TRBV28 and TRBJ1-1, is DVKVTQSSRYLVKRTGEKVFLECVQDMDHENMFWYRQDPGLGLRLIYFSYDVKMKEKGDIPEGYSVSREKKERFSLILESASTNQTSMYLCASSLSLGLNTEAFFGQGTRLTVV.

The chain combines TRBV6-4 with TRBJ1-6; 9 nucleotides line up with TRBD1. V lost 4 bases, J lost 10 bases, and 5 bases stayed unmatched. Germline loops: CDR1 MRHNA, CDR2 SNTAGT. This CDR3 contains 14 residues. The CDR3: CASSVGTGNSPLHF. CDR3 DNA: TGTGCCAGCAGTGTGGGGACAGGGAACTCACCCCTCCACTTT.

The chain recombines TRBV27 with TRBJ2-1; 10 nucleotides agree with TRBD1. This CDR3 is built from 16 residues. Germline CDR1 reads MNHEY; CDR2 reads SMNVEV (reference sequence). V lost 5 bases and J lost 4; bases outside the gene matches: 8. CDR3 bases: TGTGCCAGCAGTCCCAGGGACAGGGGTTATTACAATGAGCAGTTCTTC. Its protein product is CASSPRDRGYYNEQFF.

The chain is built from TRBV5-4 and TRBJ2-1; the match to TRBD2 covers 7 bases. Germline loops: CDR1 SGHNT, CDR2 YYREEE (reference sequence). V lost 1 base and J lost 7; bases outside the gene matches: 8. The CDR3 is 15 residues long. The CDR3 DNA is TGTGCCAGCAGCTTGACGGGAGGACGGGGGAATGAGCAGTTCTTC. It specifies CASSLTGGRGNEQFF.

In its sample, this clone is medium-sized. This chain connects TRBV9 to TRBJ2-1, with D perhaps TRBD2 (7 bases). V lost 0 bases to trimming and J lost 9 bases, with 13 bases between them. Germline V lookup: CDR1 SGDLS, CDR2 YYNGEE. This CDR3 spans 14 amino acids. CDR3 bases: TGTGCCAGCAGCGTAGCTTATAGGGGGGGTGAGCAGTTCTTC. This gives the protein CASSVAYRGGEQFF.